This entry lists 22 T cell receptor beta chains sequenced from one sample in a study of T cell changes during pregnancy in multiple sclerosis. The assay was immunoSEQ multiplex PCR, and TCRdb's table has in-frame clones only and misses some. The profile covers roughly 60,000 clones, with 90% to 97% appearing a single time and about 2.5% taken by the ten largest. Sequenced here: CD8+ T cells from peripheral blood mononuclear cells, sampled after pregnancy. These receptor sequences come from a female donor with multiple sclerosis, enrolled in a pregnancy study.

The chain links TRBV5-1 to TRBJ2-7, with 7 bases identical to TRBD2. Germline CDR1 SGHRS, CDR2 YFSETQ. Trimming removed 4 bases from V and 5 bases from J; junction bases left unmatched: 9. The CDR3 is 14 residues long. CDR3 coding DNA: TGCGCCAGCAGCGACCAGACTAGCTTGGACGAGCAGTACTTC. This sequence encodes CASSDQTSLDEQYF.

This clone is a singleton in its sample. The chain carries TRBV6-5 and TRBJ1-2, with D perhaps TRBD1 (5 bases). CDR3 length: 14 residues. Trimming took 0 bases from V and 8 from J, leaving 13 bases between them. Germline assignment: CDR1 MNHEY and CDR2 SVGAGI. The CDR3 sequence: CASSYSAGPEGYTF. The CDR3 DNA is TGTGCCAGCAGTTACTCAGCAGGGCCGGAGGGCTACACCTTC.

The J gene is TRBJ2-7, the V gene TRBV7-9; maybe TRBD2 (5 bases). This CDR3 comprises 14 residues. CDR1 is SEHNR and CDR2 is FQNEAQ in the germline V gene (reference sequence). The V and J ends lost 5 bases and 0 bases respectively, with 11 bases between them. CDR3 amino acids: CASSAPGYSYEQYF. Written as DNA, the CDR3 is TGTGCCAGCAGCGCGCCGGGATACTCCTACGAGCAGTACTTC.

The rearrangement joins TRBV27 to TRBJ2-5; weak D call: TRBD2 (6 bases). This CDR3 region has 13 residues. Germline CDR1 MNHEY, CDR2 SMNVEV (reference sequence). V shed 6 bases and J shed 11 bases, with 19 bases lying between them. CDR3 in DNA: TGTGCCAGCAGCCTTAGCGGAGCGAGGGAGCAGTACTTC. Its protein product is CASSLSGAREQYF.

The chain carries TRBV19 and TRBJ2-7; 8 bases are a match to TRBD2. J gave up 0 bases and V 4 bases, and 8 bases lay outside the gene matches. Germline assignment: CDR1 LNHDA and CDR2 SQIVND (reference sequence). The CDR3 covers 16 residues. CDR3 sequence (DNA): TGTGCCAGTAGTAGTAGTAGCGGGATGAGCTCCTACGAGCAGTACTTC. Residues: CASSSSSGMSSYEQYF.

This clone showed up just once. The CDR3 here is CASRSGTGVYEQYF. DNA of the CDR3: TGTGCCAGCAGGTCCGGGACAGGGGTCTACGAGCAGTACTTC. The genes are TRBV28 and TRBJ2-7; 10 positions match TRBD1. V lost 6 bases to trimming and J lost 3 bases; unmatched junction nucleotides: 5. The CDR3 loop spans 14 amino acids. The germline CDR1 and CDR2 sequences are MDHEN and SYDVKM.

V gene TRBV4-1 combines with J gene TRBJ1-1, with D uncertain. The V gene's germline CDR1 is MGHRA and CDR2 YSYEKL. Trimming took off 4 bases at V and 3 bases at J, with 12 bases between the two ends. This CDR3 is 14 amino acids long. The CDR3 sequence: CASSRNREDTEAFF. In nucleotides, the CDR3 is TGCGCCAGCAGCCGGAATAGGGAGGACACTGAAGCTTTCTTT.

J is TRBJ2-1 and V is TRBV28, with TRBD2 matching 8 bases. There are 17 residues in the CDR3. The V gene's germline CDR1 is MDHEN and CDR2 SYDVKM. The V and J ends lost 2 bases and 5 bases, in that order; junction bases with no gene match: 11. In nucleotides, the CDR3 is TGTGCCAGCAGTTTACCACGGGACGGGAGGGGCAACAATGAGCAGTTCTTC. Protein sequence: CASSLPRDGRGNNEQFF.

The rearrangement joins TRBV27 to TRBJ2-2; weak D call: TRBD2 (5 bases). Looked up from germline, CDR1 is MNHEY and CDR2 is SMNVEV (reference sequence). The length of the CDR3 is 15 residues. Trimming took off 2 bases at V and 2 bases at J, with 9 bases between the two ends. The CDR3 protein is CASSLVAGNTGELFF. For the CDR3, the DNA is TGTGCCAGCAGTTTAGTCGCGGGTAACACCGGGGAGCTGTTTTTT.

The chain recombines TRBV19 with TRBJ2-7, with 9 bases aligning to TRBD2. The CDR3 sequence is 14 residues long. Per germline, CDR1 LNHDA and CDR2 SQIVND (reference sequence). The V gene end was trimmed by 5 bases and the J gene end by 6 bases; junction bases not matched to a gene: 8. The CDR3 DNA reads TGTGCCAGTAGTCCCACCCGGCGGGGGGGCGAGCAGTACTTC. It codes for CASSPTRRGGEQYF.

Written as DNA, the CDR3 is TGTGCCAGCAGCTTAGGCGAACTTTACACCGGGGAGCTGTTTTTT. Translating gives CASSLGELYTGELFF. The chain joins TRBV7-6 to TRBJ2-2; D is undetermined. The CDR3 extends over 15 amino acids. The V gene's germline CDR1 is SGHVS and CDR2 FNYEAQ. Trimming removed 1 base at V and 3 bases at J, with 9 bases between.

V and J are TRBV11-2 and TRBJ1-2, with a weak D call TRBD1 (6 bases). Germline values: CDR1 SGHAT, CDR2 FQNNGV. V was shortened by 1 base and J by 4 bases, with 10 bases between the two germline ends. The CDR3 runs to 14 residues. Here the CDR3 DNA reads TGTGCCAGCAGCTTAGGGGGGCCCGCCTATGGCTACACCTTC. Translated: CASSLGGPAYGYTF. Complete variable domain (other parts from reference TRBV11-2 and TRBJ1-2): EAGVAQSPRYKIIEKRQSVAFWCNPISGHATLYWYQQILGQGPKLLIQFQNNGVVDDSQLPKDRFSAERLKGVDSTLKIQPAKLEDSAVYLCASSLGGPAYGYTFGSGTRLTVV.

This clone was counted only a few times. V is TRBV27 and J is TRBJ2-7; 11 bases fit TRBD1. V lost 4 bases and J lost 5; bases outside the gene matches: 4. There are 14 residues in the CDR3. Looked up from germline, CDR1 is MNHEY and CDR2 is SMNVEV (reference sequence). The chain's CDR3 is CASSYGQGADEQYF. DNA of the CDR3: TGTGCCAGCAGTTACGGACAGGGGGCGGACGAGCAGTACTTC.

The rearrangement links TRBV9 to TRBJ2-7, with D uncertain. Trimming pared 3 bases from V and 0 bases from J, leaving 7 bases between. CDR3 length: 13 amino acids. Germline loops: CDR1 SGDLS, CDR2 YYNGEE. CDR3 sequence (DNA): TGTGCCAGCAGCGCCGATAGCTCCTACGAGCAGTACTTC. It yields the protein CASSADSSYEQYF.

The chain combines TRBV2 with TRBJ2-1; 10 positions match TRBD1. CDR3 size: 12 residues. J gave up 10 bases and V 3 bases, and 0 bases lay outside the gene matches. Per germline, CDR1 SNHLY and CDR2 FYNNEI. The CDR3 DNA follows: TGTGCCAGCAGTGAGGACAGGGGGGAGCAGTTCTTC. Amino acid sequence: CASSEDRGEQFF.

V and J are TRBV7-2 and TRBJ2-1; 8 bases are a match to TRBD2. Per germline, CDR1 SGHTA and CDR2 FQGNSA. There are 14 residues in the CDR3. V shed 6 bases, J shed 4 bases, and the junction held 5 bases outside the gene matches. The CDR3 loop reads CASRSGGAYNEQFF. The CDR3 region has the DNA TGTGCCAGCAGGTCGGGGGGGGCTTACAATGAGCAGTTCTTC.

This chain connects TRBV5-1 to TRBJ2-1, with 9 bases fitting TRBD2. Germline CDR1 is SGHRS and CDR2 is YFSETQ. V dropped 5 bases and J dropped 8; count of bases not matched to a gene: 11. The CDR3 totals 15 residues. In DNA, the CDR3 is TGCGCCAGCAGTTTCCGGCGGGAGGGCCGCGATGAGCAGTTCTTC. Translating it yields CASSFRREGRDEQFF.

The V gene is TRBV7-9, the J gene TRBJ2-6; 8 positions agree with TRBD1. CDR3 length: 16 residues. Per germline, CDR1 SEHNR and CDR2 FQNEAQ (reference sequence). V lost 5 bases and J lost 2; bases outside the gene matches: 5. The CDR3 sequence is CASSGTGAPGANVLTF. The CDR3 DNA follows: TGTGCCAGCAGCGGGACAGGAGCACCTGGGGCCAACGTCCTGACTTTC.

V is TRBV9 and J is TRBJ2-7; D call uncertain. The CDR3 is made up of 14 amino acids. Trimming left V 4 bases short and J 3 bases short, with 14 bases between. The germline CDR1 and CDR2 sequences are SGDLS and YYNGEE. This chain's CDR3 is CASSPSPALYEQYF. The CDR3, as DNA: TGTGCCAGCAGCCCAAGCCCCGCCCTCTACGAGCAGTACTTC.

This rearrangement joins TRBV10-3 to TRBJ2-7; perhaps TRBD1 as D (6 bases). V gave up 9 bases and J gave up 0 bases, with 18 bases separating them. CDR1 is ENHRY, CDR2 SYGVKD, per germline. This CDR3 has 15 residues. CDR3 in amino acids: CAITNGDTFSYEQYF. The CDR3 coding sequence is TGTGCCATTACGAACGGGGACACCTTCTCCTACGAGCAGTACTTC.

This clone has only one observation. The chain carries TRBV7-9 and TRBJ2-7, with 7 bases aligning to TRBD1. Germline-derived CDR1 and CDR2 are SEHNR and FQNEAQ (reference sequence). This CDR3 contains 17 residues. V trimming: 2 bases; J trimming: 0 bases; junction bases outside the gene matches: 10. CDR3 residues: CASSLRRQGVSSYEQYF. CDR3 bases: TGTGCCAGCAGCTTACGCCGACAGGGCGTAAGCTCCTACGAGCAGTACTTC. Drawing the rest from reference TRBV7-9 and TRBJ2-7, the complete variable domain is DTGVSQNPRHKITKRGQNVTFRCDPISEHNRLYWYRQTLGQGPEFLTYFQNEAQLEKSRLLSDRFSAERPKGSFSTLEIQRTEQGDSAMYLCASSLRRQGVSSYEQYFGPGTRLTVT.

The V gene is TRBV7-8, the J gene TRBJ2-7, with D possibly being TRBD1 (6 bases). CDR1 and CDR2 from the germline V gene are SGHVS and FQNEAQ. Trimming cost V 5 bases and J 0 bases, with 17 bases left between them. There are 16 residues in the CDR3. In DNA, the CDR3 is TGTGCCAGCAGCATGACAGGTGTTACCCGCTCCTACGAGCAGTACTTC. It encodes CASSMTGVTRSYEQYF.